Shown below are 17 T cell receptor beta chains from a single sample sequenced in a study of cytomegalovirus exposure and HLA in healthy donors (dated by TCRdb to about 2017). To prepare the library, the immunoSEQ multiplex PCR assay was applied. A mixture of 60 forward primers for TCR Vbeta segments and 13 reverse primers for TCR Jbeta segments was used in the multiplex PCR. Held by TCRdb, this immuneACCESS table contains in-frame sequences only and omits some clones. Under half of the omission traces to an unresolved V gene where checked; the cause of the rest is unknown. The sample table holds about 160,000 clones, of which roughly 81% were seen once. The ten largest clones add up to over 10% of the sample. Sample: PBMCs. These receptor sequences come from a woman aged 50 to 65 in good health and CMV-seronegative.

This clone has just a few counts. This rearrangement joins TRBV5-1 to TRBJ2-3; TRBD2 aligns across 10 bases. The length of the CDR3 is 14 residues. V lost 5 bases, J lost 5 bases, and 5 bases stayed unmatched. CDR1 and CDR2 (germline): SGHRS, YFSETQ. CDR3 sequence: CASSSSGGRDTQYF. The CDR3 nucleotides are TGCGCCAGCAGTTCTAGCGGGGGAAGAGATACGCAGTATTTT.

This clone was detected a few times. The chain combines TRBV10-3 with TRBJ2-5; D remains ambiguous. Germline V lookup: CDR1 ENHRY, CDR2 SYGVKD. V lost 4 bases and J 6 bases, leaving 12 bases between the germline ends. The CDR3 covers 13 residues. In DNA form, the CDR3 reads TGTGCCATCAGTGCCCCCTTGACAAAGACCCAGTACTTC. Residues: CAISAPLTKTQYF.

This sequence joins TRBV29-1 and TRBJ2-6; TRBD1 aligns across 10 bases. CDR3 size: 14 residues. J was trimmed by 13 bases and V by 6 bases; bases with no gene match: 12. Germline assignment: CDR1 SQVTM and CDR2 ANQGSEA. The CDR3 nucleotides are TGCAGCGTGGAAAACCGGGACAGGGGTGGTGTCCTGACTTTC. It translates to CSVENRDRGGVLTF. Looking up the rest from reference TRBV29-1 and TRBJ2-6 gives the full variable domain: SAVISQKPSRDICQRGTSLTIQCQVDSQVTMMFWYRQQPGQSLTLIATANQGSEATYESGFVIDKFPISRPNLTFSTLTVSNMSPEDSSIYLCSVENRDRGGVLTFGAGSRLTVL.

V is TRBV7-6 and J is TRBJ1-6; D call uncertain. V dropped 1 base and J dropped 7 bases, with 8 bases sitting between them. Germline loops: CDR1 SGHVS, CDR2 FNYEAQ. This CDR3 contains 14 residues. The DNA of the CDR3 is TGTGCCAGCAGCTTAGGCAGAACAAATTCACCCCTCCACTTT. Amino acid sequence: CASSLGRTNSPLHF.

This sequence joins TRBV28 and TRBJ1-2; 7 nucleotides match TRBD1. CDR1 and CDR2 from the germline V gene are MDHEN and SYDVKM. The V segment lost 2 bases and the J segment 7 bases; nucleotides outside the gene matches: 7. This CDR3 spans 14 amino acids. This CDR3 reads CASSLPTGVGGYTF. The CDR3 DNA sequence: TGTGCCAGCAGTTTACCCACAGGGGTTGGTGGCTACACCTTC.

J is TRBJ1-1 and V is TRBV11-3; D unresolved. Germline V gene data show CDR1 as SGHNT and CDR2 as YENEEA. V lost 6 bases and J lost 2, with 10 bases in between. The CDR3 runs 13 residues. The CDR3 loop reads CASSFSGNTEAFF. CDR3 nucleotide sequence: TGTGCCAGCAGTTTCTCCGGTAACACTGAAGCTTTCTTT.

The chain has TRBV30 and TRBJ1-4; 7 nucleotides align to TRBD1. The CDR3 is 13 amino acids. The germline CDR1 and CDR2 sequences are GTSNPN and SVGIG (reference sequence). The trim removed 8 bases at V and 6 bases at J, leaving 9 bases unmatched. CDR3 bases: TGTGCCAGCACCGGGACAGATGATGAAAAACTGTTTTTT. This gives the protein CASTGTDDEKLFF.

The chain combines TRBV14 with TRBJ2-7, with 7 bases identical to TRBD1. The junction had 15 bases not matched to a gene; V was cut back by 4 bases and J by 6 bases. From germline, CDR1 is SGHDN and CDR2 FVKESK. The CDR3 covers 16 residues. The CDR3 is CASSPLRTGVAREQYF. CDR3 DNA sequence: TGTGCCAGCAGCCCCCTACGAACAGGGGTGGCTCGCGAGCAGTACTTC.

V and J are TRBV29-1 and TRBJ2-3; weak D call: TRBD2 (6 bases). V was clipped by 3 bases and J by 2 bases, with 12 bases between them. The CDR3 has 14 amino acids. Germline V gene data show CDR1 as SQVTM and CDR2 as ANQGSEA. The chain's CDR3 is CSVEGGTHTDTQYF. In nucleotides, the CDR3 is TGCAGCGTTGAGGGCGGGACCCACACAGATACGCAGTATTTT.

J is TRBJ1-2 and V is TRBV28; 8 nucleotides match TRBD1. V trimming: 3 bases; J trimming: 4 bases; junction bases outside the gene matches: 7. Germline V gene data show CDR1 as MDHEN and CDR2 as SYDVKM. The CDR3 length is 15 residues. In DNA form, the CDR3 reads TGTGCCAGCAGTTTTGGGCAGGGGGCGAGCTATGGCTACACCTTC. Its translation: CASSFGQGASYGYTF.

The chain couples TRBV29-1 to TRBJ1-2, with no clear D. Between the trimmed V and J ends, which lost 7 bases and 3 bases, there was a span of 15 bases. The germline gives CDR1 SQVTM, CDR2 ANQGSEA. The CDR3 is 13 amino acids. The CDR3 region is CSAPGGGDYGYTF. The CDR3 DNA sequence: TGCAGCGCCCCCGGTGGAGGAGACTATGGCTACACCTTC.

The chain carries TRBV28 and TRBJ2-1, with 7 nucleotides matching TRBD1. The CDR3 totals 17 residues. Unmatched junction bases numbered 10, after V lost 5 bases and J lost 0 bases. Germline CDR1 is MDHEN and CDR2 is SYDVKM. Written as DNA, the CDR3 is TGTGCCAGCAGTGCCCCCAGAGGGGGCCTCTCCTACAATGAGCAGTTCTTC. It is translated as CASSAPRGGLSYNEQFF.

The chain combines TRBV19 with TRBJ1-6, with unresolved D. Trimming stripped 5 bases from V and 7 bases from J, with 15 bases between. The CDR3 totals 15 residues. CDR1 and CDR2 from the germline V gene are LNHDA and SQIVND (reference sequence). CDR3 nucleotides: TGTGCCAGTAGTCCTGCGACGAGGGAGAATTCACCCCTCCACTTT. Protein sequence: CASSPATRENSPLHF.

On this clone: The same CDR3 also results from other DNA sequences found in this sample. The V gene is TRBV5-1, the J gene TRBJ2-7; 8 nucleotides match TRBD2. The germline V gene encodes CDR1 SGHRS and CDR2 YFSETQ. The CDR3 covers 13 residues. J was trimmed by 4 bases and V by 4 bases; bases with no gene match: 4. The CDR3: CASSPGLAYEQYF. The CDR3 bases are TGCGCCAGCAGCCCCGGACTAGCTTACGAGCAGTACTTC.

J is TRBJ1-2 and V is TRBV5-1; D call uncertain. The CDR3 consists of 13 residues. Germline CDR1 reads SGHRS; CDR2 reads YFSETQ. Trimming pared 2 bases from V and 5 bases from J, leaving 10 bases between. The CDR3 loop is CASSFLTGYGYTF. The DNA for the CDR3 is TGCGCCAGCAGCTTCCTGACTGGGTATGGCTACACCTTC.

The genes are TRBV29-1 and TRBJ2-7, with TRBD1 matching 10 bases. CDR3 size: 12 residues. Germline loops: CDR1 SQVTM, CDR2 ANQGSEA. V lost 6 bases and J lost 7; bases outside the gene matches: 6. This CDR3 is CSVGTGVREQYF. The CDR3 nucleotides are TGCAGCGTCGGGACAGGGGTACGGGAGCAGTACTTC.

The chain combines TRBV28 with TRBJ2-2, with D perhaps matching TRBD2 (5 bases). V shed 10 bases and J shed 5 bases, with 14 bases lying between them. From germline, CDR1 is MDHEN and CDR2 SYDVKM. The CDR3 is 13 amino acids. CDR3: CATANSGTGELFF. The CDR3 DNA is TGTGCCACCGCCAACTCGGGAACCGGGGAGCTGTTTTTT.